Below, 21 T cell receptor beta chains from the same sample are listed, as sequenced in a study of T cell responses to AZD1222 COVID-19 vaccine. Method: immunoSEQ multiplex PCR; TCRdb's copy keeps in-frame clones and lacks some. The data show some 200,000 clones, approximately 89% seen once. The sample was peripheral blood, taken 28 days after the second AZD1222 dose. The receptors were sampled from an adult who received the AZD1222 COVID-19 vaccine.

The chain carries TRBV25-1 and TRBJ1-1, with D possibly being TRBD1 (6 bases). CDR3 length: 16 amino acids. V shed 0 bases and J shed 0 bases, with 11 bases lying between them. Germline V gives CDR1 MGHDK, CDR2 SYGVNS. CDR3 in amino acids: CASSEYPGGLNTEAFF. The CDR3 DNA reads as TGTGCCAGCAGTGAATACCCTGGGGGGCTGAACACTGAAGCTTTCTTT. The entire variable domain, with the rest obtained from reference TRBV25-1 and TRBJ1-1, is as follows: EADIYQTPRYLVIGTGKKITLECSQTMGHDKMYWYQQDPGMELHLIHYSYGVNSTEKGDLSSESTVSRIRTEHFPLTLESARPSHTSQYLCASSEYPGGLNTEAFFGQGTRLTVV.

This chain connects TRBV10-3 to TRBJ2-7; 11 bases agree with TRBD2. Unmatched junction bases numbered 1, after V lost 4 bases and J lost 2 bases. The germline V gene has CDR1 ENHRY and CDR2 SYGVKD. The CDR3 is 14 residues long. CDR3 nucleotides: TGTGCCATCAGTGGACTAGCGGGAACCTACGAGCAGTACTTC. This sequence encodes CAISGLAGTYEQYF.

The rearrangement uses TRBV28 and TRBJ2-1, with TRBD2 matching 13 bases. The V segment lost 3 bases and the J segment 6 bases; nucleotides outside the gene matches: 5. The CDR3 spans 16 residues. The germline V gene encodes CDR1 MDHEN and CDR2 SYDVKM. The CDR3 sequence: CASSFTTSGRFNEQFF. Here the CDR3 DNA reads TGTGCCAGCAGTTTTACGACTAGCGGGAGGTTCAATGAGCAGTTCTTC.

The chain couples TRBV28 to TRBJ2-5; D is unclear. CDR1 and CDR2 from the germline V gene are MDHEN and SYDVKM. The CDR3 has 14 residues. With 5 bases removed from V and 2 bases from J, the gap between germline ends came to 12 bases. The CDR3 DNA reads TGTGCCAGCAGTACCCGCCGGTGGCAAGAGACCCAGTACTTC. It yields the protein CASSTRRWQETQYF.

J is TRBJ2-1 and V is TRBV6-5; D unresolved. V shed 8 bases and J shed 6 bases, with 14 bases lying between them. This CDR3 spans 13 amino acids. Germline lookup yields CDR1 MNHEY and CDR2 SVGAGI. The CDR3 DNA sequence: TGTGCCAGCGGATTAAAGGTCCTCAATGAGCAGTTCTTC. Protein sequence: CASGLKVLNEQFF.

The chain uses TRBV6-5 and TRBJ1-1; D is possibly TRBD1 (6 bases). Germline CDR1 is MNHEY and CDR2 is SVGAGI. Trimming shortened V by 6 bases and J by 4 bases, and 18 bases separated the two germline ends. The CDR3 spans 15 residues. The CDR3 DNA is TGTGCCAGCAGAGAGCTAACTCCAGGGGCCACTGAAGCTTTCTTT. It yields the protein CASRELTPGATEAFF.

This chain connects TRBV5-4 to TRBJ1-3; 8 nucleotides match TRBD1. This CDR3 spans 15 amino acids. Per the germline V gene, CDR1 is SGHNT and CDR2 is YYREEE (reference sequence). V was pared by 4 bases and J by 4 bases, with 7 bases of the junction left unmatched. The CDR3 loop is CASSPQTGAGNTIYF. The CDR3 DNA reads TGTGCCAGCAGCCCCCAGACAGGGGCCGGAAACACCATATATTTT.

The genes are TRBV12-3 or TRBV12-4 and TRBJ2-1, with D possibly being TRBD1 or TRBD2 (5 bases each). V shed 4 bases and J shed 9 bases, with 7 bases lying between them. There are 11 residues in the CDR3. The CDR3 region is CASSYGGEQFF. CDR3 nucleotides: TGTGCCAGCAGTTATGGGGGTGAGCAGTTCTTC.

The chain combines TRBV28 with TRBJ1-3; 7 nucleotides line up with TRBD1. Germline V gene lookup returns CDR1 MDHEN and CDR2 SYDVKM. V was pared by 5 bases and J by 0 bases, with 10 bases of the junction left unmatched. There are 17 residues in the CDR3. CDR3 nucleotides: TGTGCCAGCAGTCCGACAGGGAAGACCTTCTCTGGAAACACCATATATTTT. Translating it yields CASSPTGKTFSGNTIYF. The complete variable domain, with remaining parts taken from reference TRBV28 and TRBJ1-3, reads DVKVTQSSRYLVKRTGEKVFLECVQDMDHENMFWYRQDPGLGLRLIYFSYDVKMKEKGDIPEGYSVSREKKERFSLILESASTNQTSMYLCASSPTGKTFSGNTIYFGEGSWLTVV.

This clone was detected only once. The chain couples TRBV27 to TRBJ2-1, with 8 bases lining up with TRBD2. This CDR3 has 16 amino acids. J lost 6 bases, V lost 1 base, and 8 bases had no gene match. Germline CDR1 MNHEY, CDR2 SMNVEV (reference sequence). DNA for the CDR3: TGTGCCAGCAGTTTATTTGGGACTAGTTGGTCCAATGAGCAGTTCTTC. Translation: CASSLFGTSWSNEQFF.

The chain is built from TRBV9 and TRBJ2-1; perhaps TRBD1 as D (5 bases). In germline, CDR1 is SGDLS, CDR2 YYNGEE. V lost 4 bases and J lost 7, with 18 bases in between. This CDR3 spans 15 amino acids. The CDR3 DNA follows: TGTGCCAGCAGCATCCAGGGAAATCCTGGGAATGAGCAGTTCTTC. The encoded protein is CASSIQGNPGNEQFF.

The chain employs TRBV4-1 and TRBJ1-2; D gene unclear. The germline CDR1 and CDR2 sequences are MGHRA and YSYEKL. The CDR3 runs to 16 residues. V gave up 2 bases and J gave up 5 bases, with 18 bases separating them. CDR3 nucleotides: TGCGCCAGCAGCCAATCAAATGGCAGATCTGGTTATGGCTACACCTTC. Its translation: CASSQSNGRSGYGYTF.

The chain uses TRBV2 and TRBJ2-1; 9 bases are shared with TRBD2. The trim removed 7 bases at V and 1 base at J, leaving 5 bases unmatched. This CDR3 has 15 residues. Germline V gene sequence: CDR1 SNHLY, CDR2 FYNNEI. The CDR3 spells CASTLAGGSYNEQFF. DNA of the CDR3: TGTGCCAGCACCCTGGCGGGAGGGTCCTACAATGAGCAGTTCTTC.

The gene calls are TRBV19 and TRBJ2-2, with 13 bases lining up with TRBD2. The V gene end was trimmed by 6 bases and the J gene end by 4 bases; junction bases not matched to a gene: 5. This CDR3 spans 16 amino acids. CDR1 and CDR2 (germline): LNHDA, SQIVND (reference sequence). The CDR3 reads CASRTRTSGGTGELFF. CDR3 sequence (DNA): TGTGCCAGTAGAACGAGGACTAGCGGGGGCACCGGGGAGCTGTTTTTT.

V gene TRBV28 combines with J gene TRBJ2-7; D gene uncertain. V dropped 2 bases and J dropped 2 bases, with 7 bases sitting between them. The CDR3 runs to 13 residues. The V gene's germline CDR1 is MDHEN and CDR2 SYDVKM. CDR3 sequence reads: CASSLGSAYEQYF. CDR3 nucleotide sequence: TGTGCCAGCAGTTTAGGATCAGCCTACGAGCAGTACTTC.

The count of this clone is one. The genes are TRBV27 and TRBJ1-1, with D unclear. Looked up from germline, CDR1 is MNHEY and CDR2 is SMNVEV (reference sequence). V lost 7 bases and J 0 bases, leaving 12 bases between the germline ends. This CDR3 spans 14 amino acids. This CDR3 reads CASTPGNLNTEAFF. CDR3 nucleotides: TGTGCCAGCACTCCCGGGAATTTGAACACTGAAGCTTTCTTT.

The chain couples TRBV27 to TRBJ1-5; D not certain. This CDR3 comprises 14 residues. Trimming shortened V by 0 bases and J by 5 bases, and 8 bases separated the two germline ends. The germline V gene encodes CDR1 MNHEY and CDR2 SMNVEV (reference sequence). The CDR3 DNA sequence: TGTGCCAGCAGTTTATCCCCCTTTTATCAGCCCCAGCATTTT. Its protein product is CASSLSPFYQPQHF.

This chain links TRBV6-5 with TRBJ1-2; D is undetermined. In germline, CDR1 is MNHEY, CDR2 SVGAGI. The V and J ends lost 6 bases and 8 bases respectively, with 13 bases between them. The CDR3 is 12 amino acids. The chain's CDR3 is CASRYPLGGYTF. The CDR3 DNA reads TGTGCCAGCAGGTACCCCTTGGGGGGCTACACCTTC.

The V and J genes are TRBV13 and TRBJ1-1; D is perhaps TRBD1 (5 bases). The germline V gene encodes CDR1 PRHDT and CDR2 FYEKMQ (reference sequence). V lost 3 bases to trimming and J lost 5 bases, with 10 bases between them. This CDR3 is built from 13 residues. CDR3 in amino acids: CASSFFGATEAFF. CDR3 DNA: TGTGCCAGCAGCTTCTTCGGGGCGACTGAAGCTTTCTTT.

This chain links TRBV9 with TRBJ2-1; 14 bases line up with TRBD2. Looked up from germline, CDR1 is SGDLS and CDR2 is YYNGEE. The CDR3 sequence is 13 residues long. V lost 10 bases and J lost 10; bases outside the gene matches: 7. The CDR3 sequence is CASGLAGVPEQFF. CDR3 nucleotide sequence: TGTGCCTCGGGACTAGCGGGAGTCCCCGAGCAGTTCTTC.

The V and J genes are TRBV13 and TRBJ2-2; TRBD1 is a possible D gene (5 bases). Germline lookup yields CDR1 PRHDT and CDR2 FYEKMQ (reference sequence). The V and J ends lost 1 base and 0 bases respectively, with 9 bases between them. The CDR3 is made up of 16 amino acids. CDR3 loop: CASSLEGRSNTGELFF. CDR3 bases: TGTGCCAGCAGCTTAGAGGGGCGTTCGAACACCGGGGAGCTGTTTTTT.